The 29 T cell receptor beta chains below were found in one sample sequenced in a study of shared clonotypes between healthy human individuals. Only in-frame clones appear in the TCRdb table, and some are missing; sequencing was by immunoSEQ multiplex PCR. Among roughly 2.2 million clones listed, more than 85% were seen once. Sequences were obtained from naive CD4+ T cells from PBMCs. Sample subset: CD45RA+ positively selected. All receptors come from a man between 18 and 35 years old in good health. Some clones in this sample may be carry-over from other donors' samples.

This rearrangement joins TRBV5-1 to TRBJ2-1; no firm D call. V was shortened by 0 bases and J by 2 bases, with 12 bases between the two germline ends. The germline V gene encodes CDR1 SGHRS and CDR2 YFSETQ. The CDR3 covers 16 residues. The CDR3 loop reads CASSLGRSAAYNEQFF. The CDR3, as DNA: TGCGCCAGCAGCTTGGGTCGAAGTGCAGCCTACAATGAGCAGTTCTTC.

This chain connects TRBV10-3 to TRBJ2-1; 7 bases align to TRBD2. Germline CDR1 and CDR2: ENHRY and SYGVKD. V shed 6 bases and J 5 bases; nucleotides not matched to a gene: 10. The CDR3 sequence is 15 residues long. In DNA form, the CDR3 reads TGTGCCATCAGGCCAGGCGGGAGTTGGGACAATGAGCAGTTCTTC. It specifies CAIRPGGSWDNEQFF.

V is TRBV28 and J is TRBJ1-2; D remains unclear. In germline, CDR1 is MDHEN, CDR2 SYDVKM. V was pared by 8 bases and J by 8 bases, with 18 bases between. The CDR3 covers 13 residues. Here the CDR3 reads CASRTGPGIGYTF. The CDR3 DNA follows: TGTGCCAGCCGAACCGGCCCGGGGATCGGCTACACCTTC.

The chain has TRBV6-1 and TRBJ2-6; D call uncertain. The CDR3 spans 16 residues. The germline V and J ends were trimmed by 2 bases and 2 bases, with 10 bases remaining between them. The germline gives CDR1 MNHNS, CDR2 SASEGT. CDR3 sequence: CASSERFSAGANVLTF. CDR3 DNA sequence: TGTGCCAGCAGTGAACGTTTTTCAGCTGGGGCCAACGTCCTGACTTTC.

J is TRBJ2-6 and V is TRBV19, with 8 nucleotides matching TRBD1. With V trimmed by 5 bases and J by 1 base, 10 bases remained unmatched. The CDR3 has 18 residues. Germline loops: CDR1 LNHDA, CDR2 SQIVND (reference sequence). The CDR3 protein is CASSQTGTGQSGANVLTF. The CDR3 DNA reads TGTGCCAGTAGTCAAACCGGGACAGGTCAGTCTGGGGCCAACGTCCTGACTTTC.

This clone was counted a single time. Compared with germline, one end of the junction differs, possibly owing to a read error. The rearrangement links TRBV27 to TRBJ2-1; D may be TRBD2 (5 bases). There are 17 residues in the CDR3. Per germline, CDR1 MNHEY and CDR2 SMNVEV (reference sequence). CDR3 loop: CASSLFFPSGSYNEQFF. Written as DNA, the CDR3 is TGTGCCAGCAGCTTATTTTTCCCCAGCGGCTCCTACAATGAGCAGTTCTTC.

The chain joins TRBV7-8 to TRBJ1-1; tentatively, D is TRBD1 (5 bases). Germline assignment: CDR1 SGHVS and CDR2 FQNEAQ. This CDR3 comprises 15 residues. V dropped 0 bases and J dropped 1 base, with 9 bases sitting between them. The CDR3 sequence: CASSLARVQNTEAFF. CDR3 in DNA: TGTGCCAGCAGCTTAGCCAGGGTCCAGAACACTGAAGCTTTCTTT.

A note on this clone: Different DNA sequences within this sample yield the same CDR3. The chain couples TRBV7-6 to TRBJ2-5; either TRBD1 or TRBD2 may fit D (5 bases each). Trimming pared 1 base from V and 4 bases from J, leaving 7 bases between. The CDR3 extends over 13 amino acids. Germline CDR1 is SGHVS and CDR2 is FNYEAQ. The CDR3: CASSLGGRETQYF. DNA of the CDR3: TGTGCCAGCAGCTTAGGGGGGAGAGAGACCCAGTACTTC.

This chain uses TRBV11-1 with TRBJ1-2; a weak D match, TRBD1 (6 bases). Germline V lookup: CDR1 SGHAT, CDR2 FQDESV (reference sequence). The CDR3 runs to 15 residues. Trimming took off 4 bases at V and 0 bases at J, with 12 bases between the two ends. The CDR3 here is CASSYGTLANYGYTF. The DNA of the CDR3 is TGTGCCAGCAGCTACGGGACACTAGCTAACTATGGCTACACCTTC. The variable domain in full, completed from reference TRBV11-1 and TRBJ1-2, reads EAEVAQSPRYKITEKSQAVAFWCDPISGHATLYWYRQILGQGPELLVQFQDESVVDDSQLPKDRFSAERLKGVDSTLKIQPAELGDSAMYLCASSYGTLANYGYTFGSGTRLTVV.

The rearrangement joins TRBV7-8 to TRBJ1-2; 7 nucleotides align to TRBD1. V lost 5 bases and J lost 5; bases outside the gene matches: 8. Germline V gene lookup returns CDR1 SGHVS and CDR2 FQNEAQ. CDR3 length equals 14 residues. CDR3 DNA sequence: TGTGCCAGCAGCGCCGACAGGGCTCCTTATGGCTACACCTTC. Amino acids: CASSADRAPYGYTF.

This chain uses TRBV7-2 with TRBJ2-7; D gene uncertain. Germline V lookup: CDR1 SGHTA, CDR2 FQGNSA. The CDR3 has 11 residues. V lost 1 base and J lost 8, with 6 bases in between. CDR3 bases: TGTGCCAGCAGCTTAGGCCAGCAGCAGTACTTC. Amino acid sequence: CASSLGQQQYF.

This clone was found a few times. Other DNA sequences in the sample encode the same CDR3. This sequence joins TRBV15 and TRBJ2-7; no firm D call. Germline V gene data show CDR1 as LNHNV and CDR2 as YYDKDF (reference sequence). This CDR3 is 13 amino acids long. Trimming shortened V by 0 bases and J by 3 bases, and 6 bases separated the two germline ends. The CDR3 reads CATSRDRGYEQYF. CDR3 nucleotides: TGTGCCACCAGCAGAGATCGAGGCTACGAGCAGTACTTC.

This clone has only a few counts. This sequence joins TRBV18 and TRBJ1-5; unclear D gene. Germline values: CDR1 KGHSH, CDR2 LQKENI. Trimming took 6 bases from V and 7 from J, leaving 13 bases between them. The CDR3 is 13 residues long. CDR3 protein: CASSRVPGQPQHF. In DNA form, the CDR3 reads TGTGCCAGCTCTCGGGTCCCGGGACAGCCCCAGCATTTT.

The V gene is TRBV19, the J gene TRBJ2-3, with 11 bases matching TRBD2. CDR3 size: 15 residues. CDR1 and CDR2 from the germline V gene are LNHDA and SQIVND (reference sequence). Trimming removed 3 bases from V and 8 bases from J; junction bases left unmatched: 7. CDR3 in DNA: TGTGCCAGTAGTATCACTAGCGGGAGTACCGGTACGCAGTATTTT. This gives the protein CASSITSGSTGTQYF. Complete variable domain (other parts from reference TRBV19 and TRBJ2-3): DGGITQSPKYLFRKEGQNVTLSCEQNLNHDAMYWYRQDPGQGLRLIYYSQIVNDFQKGDIAEGYSVSREKKESFPLTVTSAQKNPTAFYLCASSITSGSTGTQYFGPGTRLTVL.

The CDR3: CASSVLRGNEQFF. CDR3 coding DNA: TGTGCCAGCAGTGTATTGCGGGGCAATGAGCAGTTCTTC. The genes are TRBV6-1 and TRBJ2-1, with D maybe TRBD2 (6 bases). The V gene lost 4 bases and the J gene lost 6 bases, with 10 bases spanning the gap. CDR1 is MNHNS, CDR2 SASEGT, per germline. The CDR3 is made up of 13 amino acids.

The rearrangement links TRBV7-9 to TRBJ2-7; D is ambiguous. V lost 7 bases, J lost 4 bases, and 8 bases lay in between. The CDR3 extends over 11 amino acids. The germline gives CDR1 SEHNR, CDR2 FQNEAQ (reference sequence). CDR3 region: CASTSAYEQYF. The CDR3, as DNA: TGTGCCAGCACCTCGGCTTACGAGCAGTACTTC.

The gene calls are TRBV5-6 and TRBJ2-5; unclear D gene. There are 18 residues in the CDR3. Germline V lookup: CDR1 SGHDT, CDR2 YYEEEE. The V and J ends lost 0 bases and 3 bases respectively, with 21 bases between them. The CDR3 sequence is CASSLATRPDPAKETQYF. The CDR3 region has the DNA TGTGCCAGCAGCTTGGCGACACGCCCGGACCCAGCTAAAGAGACCCAGTACTTC. The full variable domain, with the rest looked up from reference TRBV5-6 and TRBJ2-5, is DAGVTQSPTHLIKTRGQQVTLRCSPKSGHDTVSWYQQALGQGPQFIFQYYEEEERQRGNFPDRFSGHQFPNYSSELNVNALLLGDSALYLCASSLATRPDPAKETQYFGPGTRLLVL.

The chain combines TRBV14 with TRBJ2-5, with unresolved D. V was pared by 4 bases and J by 6 bases, with 12 bases between. The CDR3 length is 13 residues. The germline V gene has CDR1 SGHDN and CDR2 FVKESK. The CDR3 region is CASSRPTSKTQYF. The DNA of the CDR3 is TGTGCCAGCAGCCGCCCGACGTCGAAGACCCAGTACTTC.

The chain carries TRBV5-1 and TRBJ2-1; TRBD1 aligns across 9 bases. Unmatched junction bases numbered 8, after V lost 4 bases and J lost 6 bases. Germline V gene data show CDR1 as SGHRS and CDR2 as YFSETQ. The CDR3 is 15 amino acids. The CDR3 coding sequence is TGCGCCAGCAGCAGAGGACAGGGGCTTCCCAATGAGCAGTTCTTC. Its translation: CASSRGQGLPNEQFF. The full variable domain, its missing parts supplied by reference TRBV5-1 and TRBJ2-1, is KAGVTQTPRYLIKTRGQQVTLSCSPISGHRSVSWYQQTPGQGLQFLFEYFSETQRNKGNFPGRFSGRQFSNSRSEMNVSTLELGDSALYLCASSRGQGLPNEQFFGPGTRLTVL.

The chain has TRBV5-1 and TRBJ2-1; 10 positions agree with TRBD2. Per the germline V gene, CDR1 is SGHRS and CDR2 is YFSETQ. The CDR3 consists of 15 residues. The V segment lost 0 bases and the J segment 8 bases; nucleotides outside the gene matches: 5. CDR3 sequence (DNA): TGCGCCAGCAGCTTGGAACTAGCGGGATTCCATGAGCAGTTCTTC. Encoded protein: CASSLELAGFHEQFF.

The chain links TRBV14 to TRBJ1-3; D might be TRBD1 (6 bases). This CDR3 contains 15 residues. With 2 bases removed from V and 4 bases from J, the gap between germline ends came to 12 bases. Germline values: CDR1 SGHDN, CDR2 FVKESK. The CDR3 region is CASSQTWGPGNTIYF. The CDR3 DNA reads TGTGCCAGCAGCCAAACTTGGGGGCCAGGAAACACCATATATTTT.

This chain joins TRBV18 and TRBJ2-7; 9 bases are shared with TRBD2. Germline trimming cut 5 bases from V and 1 base from J; bases unmatched to any gene: 3. The CDR3 contains 14 residues. CDR1 KGHSH and CDR2 LQKENI come from the germline V gene. Written as DNA, the CDR3 is TGTGCCAGCTCATCCAGCGGGAGGTCCTACGAGCAGTACTTC. Encoded protein: CASSSSGRSYEQYF.

The chain uses TRBV7-9 and TRBJ2-3; D might be TRBD1 (6 bases). Germline V CDR1 and CDR2: SEHNR, FQNEAQ (reference sequence). The CDR3 contains 15 residues. V lost 5 bases and J lost 4, with 16 bases in between. The CDR3 spells CASSVQGTISDTQYF. Written as DNA, the CDR3 is TGTGCCAGCAGCGTCCAGGGGACGATTTCAGATACGCAGTATTTT. Full variable domain (rest looked up from reference TRBV7-9 and TRBJ2-3): DTGVSQNPRHKITKRGQNVTFRCDPISEHNRLYWYRQTLGQGPEFLTYFQNEAQLEKSRLLSDRFSAERPKGSFSTLEIQRTEQGDSAMYLCASSVQGTISDTQYFGPGTRLTVL.

This sequence joins TRBV5-1 and TRBJ2-3; 9 nucleotides align to TRBD2. The CDR3 runs to 17 residues. Germline V gene lookup returns CDR1 SGHRS and CDR2 YFSETQ. With 1 base clipped from V and 3 bases from J, the junction kept 9 bases outside the gene matches. The CDR3 DNA reads as TGCGCCAGCAGCTTGCAGAAAACTAGCGGGCCTACAGATACGCAGTATTTT. Its translation: CASSLQKTSGPTDTQYF.

This clone came up a few times. The chain couples TRBV9 to TRBJ1-5, with D possibly being TRBD1 (6 bases). Germline CDR1 SGDLS, CDR2 YYNGEE. The ends were cut back, 3 bases at V and 6 bases at J, with 16 bases in the middle. The CDR3 has 15 residues. The CDR3 region has the DNA TGTGCCAGCAGCGAGAGGGGGGACCGACCTCAGCCCCAGCATTTT. This codes for CASSERGDRPQPQHF.

This clone was detected only once. One junction end does not reproduce the germline sequence, and a read error may be involved. The CDR3, as DNA: TGCAGCGTTTGGGACAGCCGCACGGATACGCAGTATTTT. Translating gives CSVWDSRTDTQYF. This chain joins TRBV29-1 and TRBJ2-3, with 7 bases identical to TRBD1. The CDR3 is made up of 13 amino acids. The germline V gene has CDR1 SQVTM and CDR2 ANQGSEA.

This chain links TRBV28 with TRBJ1-2; 10 nucleotides agree with TRBD1. Germline lookup yields CDR1 MDHEN and CDR2 SYDVKM. The CDR3 is 14 amino acids. The CDR3 spells CVSERTGGNYGYTF. CDR3 DNA: TGTGTCTCGGAAAGGACAGGGGGAAACTATGGCTACACCTTC.

This clone showed up just once. This chain joins TRBV15 and TRBJ1-1; D possibly corresponds to TRBD1 (5 bases). Germline CDR1 LNHNV, CDR2 YYDKDF (reference sequence). This CDR3 is 15 amino acids long. With 3 bases removed from V and 4 bases from J, the gap between germline ends came to 15 bases. CDR3 coding DNA: TGTGCCACCAGCAGGCCCATGGGGCTGGGCACTGAAGCTTTCTTT. Translating gives CATSRPMGLGTEAFF.

The chain employs TRBV27 and TRBJ2-5; D is perhaps TRBD1 (6 bases). CDR3 size: 13 residues. The germline V and J ends were trimmed by 5 bases and 0 bases, with 7 bases remaining between them. CDR1 is MNHEY and CDR2 is SMNVEV in the germline V gene (reference sequence). CDR3 loop: CASSRTDQETQYF. DNA for the CDR3: TGTGCCAGCAGTCGGACAGACCAAGAGACCCAGTACTTC.